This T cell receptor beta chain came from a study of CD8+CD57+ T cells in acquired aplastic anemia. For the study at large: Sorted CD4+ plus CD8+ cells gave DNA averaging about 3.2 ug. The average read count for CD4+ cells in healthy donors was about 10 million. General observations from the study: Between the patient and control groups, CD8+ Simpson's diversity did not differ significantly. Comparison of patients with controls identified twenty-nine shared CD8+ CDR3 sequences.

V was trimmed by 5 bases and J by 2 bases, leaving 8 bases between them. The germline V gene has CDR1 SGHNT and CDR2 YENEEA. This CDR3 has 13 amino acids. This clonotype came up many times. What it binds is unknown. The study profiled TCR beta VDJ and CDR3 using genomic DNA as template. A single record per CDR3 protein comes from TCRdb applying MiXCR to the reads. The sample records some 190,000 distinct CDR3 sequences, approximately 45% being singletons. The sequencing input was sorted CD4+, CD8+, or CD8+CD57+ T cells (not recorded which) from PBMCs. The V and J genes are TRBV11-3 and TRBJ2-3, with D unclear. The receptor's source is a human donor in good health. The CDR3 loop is CASSHAFTDTQYF. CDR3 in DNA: TGTGCCAGCAGCCACGCCTTCACAGATACGCAGTATTTT.